This entry lists 20 T cell receptor beta chains sequenced from one sample in a study of naive and memory T cell subsets. Regarding treatment: skin biopsy from PPD injection site in Mantoux-positive individual. An oligonucleotide containing a UMI was ligated to the 3' end of TCR cDNA. The SP2 primer and nested alpha and beta constant region primers amplified ligated cDNA in four rounds. Using its own MiXCR run on the UMI-ligation and nested PCR reads, TCRdb lists one record per CDR3 protein. The sample carries more than 30,000 distinct CDR3 sequences, approximately 7.1% recorded once. Sequencing used skin, obtained from a tuberculin skin test site. These TCRs come from an adult in good health.

This clonotype was picked up many times. The chain recombines TRBV7-2 with TRBJ1-3; no definite D call. The germline V gene has CDR1 SGHTA and CDR2 FQGNSA. Trimming shortened V by 5 bases and J by 0 bases, and 5 bases separated the two germline ends. The CDR3 totals 13 residues. The CDR3 nucleotides are TGTGCCAGCAGCCAAACCTCTGGAAACACCATATATTTT. This gives the protein CASSQTSGNTIYF.

This clonotype appeared many times. The chain couples TRBV20-1 to TRBJ2-3; TRBD2 aligns across 11 bases. The CDR3 runs 15 residues. The germline gives CDR1 DFQATT, CDR2 SNEGSKA (reference sequence). After removal of 3 bases from V and 2 bases from J, the junction contained 4 bases not matched to a gene. The DNA of the CDR3 is TGCAGTGCTAGTACTAGCGGGGGAGCCACAGATACGCAGTATTTT. Translating gives CSASTSGGATDTQYF.

This clonotype was detected ten times or more. The rearrangement links TRBV29-1 to TRBJ2-2; 11 nucleotides align to TRBD1. CDR1 and CDR2 from the germline V gene are SQVTM and ANQGSEA. The CDR3 runs 15 residues. Trimming removed 6 bases from V and 4 bases from J; junction bases left unmatched: 7. Written as DNA, the CDR3 is TGCAGCGTAGACACCGGGACAGGGGGCACCGGGGAGCTGTTTTTT. It yields the protein CSVDTGTGGTGELFF.

Ten or more counts support this clonotype. This CDR3 reads CASSLRPGAGDGTDTQYF. As DNA, the CDR3 is TGTGCCAGCAGCTTGAGGCCCGGGGCAGGGGATGGCACAGATACGCAGTATTTT. This chain uses TRBV7-6 with TRBJ2-3, with a tentative D call TRBD1 (6 bases). This CDR3 spans 18 amino acids. V was clipped by 3 bases and J by 1 base, with 20 bases between them. Germline V gene data show CDR1 as SGHVS and CDR2 as FNYEAQ.

This clonotype has a handful of counts. V gene TRBV15 combines with J gene TRBJ2-7; no definite D call. Germline CDR1 LNHNV, CDR2 YYDKDF (reference sequence). The V end lost 0 bases, the J end lost 2 bases, and 2 bases lay between the germline ends. This CDR3 contains 12 residues. CDR3 sequence (DNA): TGTGCCACCAGCAGAGATACCTACGAGCAGTACTTC. Its translation is CATSRDTYEQYF.

This clonotype came up many times. The V call is TRBV13, the J call TRBJ2-5; a weak D match, TRBD2 (5 bases). This CDR3 is 15 amino acids long. V lost 5 bases and J lost 4, with 17 bases in between. Germline V CDR1 and CDR2: PRHDT, FYEKMQ (reference sequence). The CDR3, as DNA: TGTGCCAGCAGCCCCCCTGGGGTAGCGAGAGAGACCCAGTACTTC. This sequence encodes CASSPPGVARETQYF.

There are many counts of this clonotype. This chain links TRBV12-3 or TRBV12-4 with TRBJ1-1; tentatively, D is TRBD1 (5 bases). Trimming removed 1 base at V and 0 bases at J, with 9 bases between. This CDR3 spans 15 amino acids. CDR3 nucleotide sequence: TGTGCCAGCAGTTTAGAGGGCAGGGTGAACACTGAAGCTTTCTTT. This codes for CASSLEGRVNTEAFF.

The sample holds a few counts of this clonotype. This chain connects TRBV3-1 to TRBJ2-3; 10 bases match TRBD1. The germline V gene has CDR1 LGHDT and CDR2 YNNKEL (reference sequence). The CDR3 is 14 amino acids. With 4 bases clipped from V and 6 bases from J, the junction kept 4 bases outside the gene matches. The DNA of the CDR3 is TGTGCCAGCAGCCGGGACAGGGGTGCTGATACGCAGTATTTT. This gives the protein CASSRDRGADTQYF.

In this sample, this clonotype turned up a few times. The chain recombines TRBV12-3 or TRBV12-4 with TRBJ2-2; no clear D. The length of the CDR3 is 13 residues. V lost 3 bases and J lost 6, with 8 bases in between. The DNA of the CDR3 is TGTGCCAGCAGTTTCGGGCCGGCCGGGGAGCTGTTTTTT. Protein: CASSFGPAGELFF.

This clonotype was counted between two and nine times. The rearrangement joins TRBV5-1 to TRBJ2-1; 7 nucleotides line up with TRBD1. J lost 7 bases, V lost 0 bases, and 7 bases had no gene match. The CDR3 contains 15 residues. Germline CDR1 and CDR2: SGHRS and YFSETQ. For the CDR3, the DNA is TGCGCCAGCAGCTTGGGAGGGGGCCGGCAGAATGAGCAGTTCTTC. This sequence encodes CASSLGGGRQNEQFF.

This clonotype was counted only a few times. The gene calls are TRBV14 and TRBJ1-2; D call uncertain. Germline V gives CDR1 SGHDN, CDR2 FVKESK. CDR3 length: 14 residues. V was clipped by 0 bases and J by 6 bases, with 11 bases between them. The CDR3 DNA follows: TGTGCCAGCAGCCAAGATTCATGGGTCAATGGCTACACCTTC. Protein: CASSQDSWVNGYTF.

The chain carries TRBV7-9 and TRBJ1-1; 8 bases match TRBD1. Germline V gives CDR1 SEHNR, CDR2 FQNEAQ (reference sequence). This CDR3 is built from 17 residues. The V segment lost 0 bases and the J segment 5 bases; nucleotides outside the gene matches: 11. The CDR3 coding sequence is TGTGCCAGCAGCTTAGCCGGGACAGGTGCCTGTTATACTGAAGCTTTCTTT. Encoded protein: CASSLAGTGACYTEAFF. Combining the CDR3 with reference TRBV7-9 and TRBJ1-1 gives the whole variable domain DTGVSQNPRHKITKRGQNVTFRCDPISEHNRLYWYRQTLGQGPEFLTYFQNEAQLEKSRLLSDRFSAERPKGSFSTLEIQRTEQGDSAMYLCASSLAGTGACYTEAFFGQGTRLTVV.

This clonotype has at least ten counts. The V gene is TRBV27, the J gene TRBJ2-3; D could derive from TRBD1 or TRBD2 (7 bases each). V gave up 5 bases and J gave up 0 bases, with 12 bases separating them. Germline V gives CDR1 MNHEY, CDR2 SMNVEV (reference sequence). This CDR3 contains 15 residues. In nucleotides, the CDR3 is TGTGCCAGCAGTCAGCGGGACAGCAGCACAGATACGCAGTATTTT. It encodes CASSQRDSSTDTQYF.

This clonotype was picked up many times. The J gene is TRBJ1-2, the V gene TRBV7-9; D unclear. Trimming removed 1 base at V and 2 bases at J, with 8 bases between. The CDR3 covers 14 residues. Germline V gene sequence: CDR1 SEHNR, CDR2 FQNEAQ (reference sequence). The CDR3: CASSLVQANYGYTF. The CDR3, as DNA: TGTGCCAGCAGCTTAGTCCAGGCGAACTATGGCTACACCTTC.

This clonotype appeared many times. The chain couples TRBV20-1 to TRBJ2-3, with 9 bases lining up with TRBD2. CDR3 length: 15 residues. With 2 bases clipped from V and 2 bases from J, the junction kept 5 bases outside the gene matches. Germline values: CDR1 DFQATT, CDR2 SNEGSKA (reference sequence). CDR3 in DNA: TGCAGTGCTAGACCTCTAGCGGGGCTCACAGATACGCAGTATTTT. This codes for CSARPLAGLTDTQYF.

This clonotype was observed a few times. The chain carries TRBV28 and TRBJ1-5, with D maybe TRBD1 (6 bases). The CDR3 has 16 residues. Deletions cut 6 bases from V and 2 bases from J, with 17 bases between. Germline lookup yields CDR1 MDHEN and CDR2 SYDVKM. The CDR3, as DNA: TGTGCCAGCAGGGACAACAGGGTAGAGGGCAATCAGCCCCAGCATTTT. It is translated as CASRDNRVEGNQPQHF.

This clonotype was seen at least ten times. V gene TRBV20-1 combines with J gene TRBJ1-1; D call uncertain. V was pared by 3 bases and J by 1 base, with 9 bases between. The CDR3 sequence is 13 residues long. The V gene's germline CDR1 is DFQATT and CDR2 SNEGSKA (reference sequence). The CDR3 spells CSARGDSNTEAFF. CDR3 nucleotides: TGCAGTGCTAGGGGAGATTCGAACACTGAAGCTTTCTTT.

Note on this clonotype: A junction boundary mismatches the germline segment, possibly from a read error. J is TRBJ1-1 and V is TRBV2; tentatively, D is TRBD1 (6 bases). Per germline, CDR1 SNHLY and CDR2 FYNNEI. CDR3 length: 15 amino acids. The chain's CDR3 is CASSGQEPMNTEALF. The CDR3 nucleotides read TGTGCCAGCAGTGGACAGGAACCCATGAACACTGAAGCTCTCTTT.

About this clonotype itself: A junction end diverges from the germline sequence, so it may reflect a read error. The chain employs TRBV7-6 and TRBJ1-2; D unclear. The CDR3 length is 15 residues. Germline V gives CDR1 SGHVS, CDR2 FNYEAQ. CDR3 DNA sequence: TGTGCCGGCAGCTTGAACATTGGAACAAACTATGGCTACACCTTC. This gives the protein CAGSLNIGTNYGYTF.

This clonotype has only a few counts. The rearrangement joins TRBV2 to TRBJ2-7; D unclear. CDR1 and CDR2 (germline): SNHLY, FYNNEI. Trimming removed 7 bases at V and 2 bases at J, with 18 bases between. The CDR3 spans 15 residues. CDR3 DNA sequence: TGTGCCAGCACCATGAGCAGTAGTGGACCCTACGAGCAGTACTTC. Translation: CASTMSSSGPYEQYF.